Listed below are T cell receptor beta chains from one sample, sequenced in a study of blood T cell repertoires in COVID-19. Generated by immunoSEQ multiplex PCR, the TCRdb table keeps only in-frame clones and is missing some. This table has some 110,000 clones, roughly 88% appearing once. Sequencing used peripheral blood. The origin of the receptors is a man in his forties with acute or convalescent COVID-19. Each CDR3 is given with its conserved first and last residue. The D gene is left open where the match is weak. Size tells how often a clone was seen (once, few, many) or the class of an expanded clone, and some rows leave it out.

J | V | size | D | length | CDR3 | DNA
TRBJ1-1 | TRBV20-1 | NA | TRBD1 | 14 | CSASNRGRDTEAFF | TGCAGTGCTAGTAACAGGGGGCGCGACACTGAAGCTTTCTTT
TRBJ1-2 | TRBV6-2/TRBV6-3 | NA | NA | 12 | CASSYMGAGYTF | TGTGCCAGCAGTTACATGGGGGCTGGCTACACCTTC
TRBJ1-1 | TRBV6-2/TRBV6-3 | NA | NA | 16 | CASSPYRQLTNTEAFF | TGTGCCAGCAGTCCCTACCGACAGCTTACAAACACTGAAGCTTTCTTT
TRBJ1-1 | TRBV5-1 | NA | NA | 15 | CASSLDRPGGTEAFF | TGCGCCAGCAGCCTGGACAGACCGGGGGGCACTGAAGCTTTCTTT
TRBJ2-1 | TRBV24-1 | NA | TRBD1 | 16 | CATSEGGQGRYNEQFF | TGTGCCACCAGTGAGGGGGGACAGGGTAGATACAATGAGCAGTTCTTC
TRBJ1-3 | TRBV30 | NA | NA | 16 | CAWSVPRGGSGNTIYF | TGTGCCTGGAGTGTACCGCGGGGAGGGTCTGGAAACACCATATATTTT
TRBJ1-2 | TRBV27 | once | TRBD1 | 13 | CASSQRQGYGYTF | TGTGCCAGCAGCCAACGACAGGGCTATGGCTACACCTTC
TRBJ1-2 | TRBV4-2 | NA | TRBD1 | 16 | CASSRRAGQGLYGYTF | TGTGCCAGCAGCCGTCGTGCTGGACAGGGGCTCTATGGCTACACCTTC
TRBJ1-2 | TRBV19 | NA | TRBD1 | 11 | CAAGGQGGYTF | TGTGCCGCAGGGGGACAGGGCGGCTACACCTTC
TRBJ2-1 | TRBV7-3 | NA | TRBD2 | 14 | CASSPGTRYNEQFF | TGTGCCAGCAGCCCCGGGACTAGATACAATGAGCAGTTCTTC
TRBJ1-1 | TRBV18 | NA | NA | 13 | CASSHTRSPEAFF | TGTGCCAGCTCACACACCCGCTCCCCTGAAGCTTTCTTT
TRBJ1-5 | TRBV6-5 | NA | NA | 14 | CASSYDGRNQPQHF | TGTGCCAGCAGTTACGATGGCAGAAATCAGCCCCAGCATTTT
TRBJ1-2 | TRBV5-1 | NA | NA | 14 | CASSLEGGDYGYTF | TGCGCCAGCAGCCTCGAAGGGGGGGACTATGGCTACACCTTC
TRBJ1-1 | TRBV23-1 | few | TRBD1 | 19 | CASSPPGQGAPVPNTEAFF | TGCGCCAGCAGTCCCCCGGGACAGGGGGCTCCAGTTCCGAACACTGAAGCTTTCTTT
TRBJ2-2 | TRBV9 | NA | NA | 13 | CASMPTNTGELFF | TGTGCCAGCATGCCTACCAACACCGGGGAGCTGTTTTTT
TRBJ1-1 | TRBV27 | NA | NA | 15 | CASSPYRAMNTEAFF | TGTGCCAGCAGTCCCTACAGGGCCATGAACACTGAAGCTTTCTTT
TRBJ2-5 | TRBV11-3 | NA | NA | 15 | CASSLDGGGQETQYF | TGTGCCAGCAGCTTAGATGGGGGAGGACAAGAGACCCAGTACTTC
TRBJ2-7 | TRBV6-6 | NA | NA | 12 | CASSSVAYEQYF | TGTGCCAGCAGTTCCGTTGCCTACGAGCAGTACTTC
TRBJ2-4 | TRBV29-1 | NA | NA | 12 | CSVGIAKNIQYF | TGCAGCGTTGGTATAGCCAAAAACATTCAGTACTTC
TRBJ1-2 | TRBV20-1 | NA | NA | 9 | CSANGGYTF | TGCAGTGCTAATGGCGGCTACACCTTC
TRBJ1-1 | TRBV28 | NA | TRBD1 | 17 | CASSPWDRERMNTEAFF | TGTGCCAGCAGTCCCTGGGACAGAGAGAGAATGAACACTGAAGCTTTCTTT
TRBJ1-1 | TRBV6-5 | NA | NA | 12 | CASRPRGTEAFF | TGTGCCAGCAGACCACGGGGGACTGAAGCTTTCTTT
TRBJ1-1 | TRBV3-1/TRBV3-2 | NA | NA | 14 | CASSPLGGGTEAFF | TGTGCCAGCAGCCCCTTGGGAGGGGGAACTGAAGCTTTCTTT
TRBJ1-4 | TRBV29-1 | NA | TRBD1 | 13 | CSVGTAEYEKLFF | TGCAGCGTAGGGACAGCGGAGTATGAAAAACTGTTTTTT
TRBJ2-3 | TRBV3-1/TRBV3-2 | once | NA | 15 | CASSRGAGPTDTQYF | TGTGCCAGCAGCCGTGGGGCAGGGCCCACAGATACGCAGTATTTT
TRBJ1-1 | TRBV30 | NA | NA | 15 | CAWSVNVGSGTEAFF | TGTGCCTGGAGTGTCAATGTAGGGAGTGGCACTGAAGCTTTCTTT
TRBJ1-1 | TRBV5-1 | NA | NA | 14 | CASSLGSSGAEAFF | TGCGCCAGCAGCTTGGGATCCTCGGGAGCTGAAGCTTTCTTT
TRBJ2-7 | TRBV29-1 | NA | TRBD2 | 13 | CSVEGGRGGEQYF | TGCAGCGTTGAAGGCGGGAGGGGAGGGGAGCAGTACTTC
TRBJ2-7 | TRBV27 | NA | TRBD1 | 14 | CASSLTGDTYEQYF | TGTGCCAGCAGTTTAACAGGGGATACCTACGAGCAGTACTTC
TRBJ1-4 | TRBV30 | NA | TRBD1 | 15 | CAWSVRGQGESVVFF | TGTGCCTGGAGTGTACGGGGACAGGGAGAAAGTGTCGTGTTTTTT
TRBJ2-1 | TRBV6-6 | few | TRBD1 | 17 | CASSRRLGQGLNNEQFF | TGTGCCAGCAGTCGGAGGCTGGGACAGGGCCTTAACAATGAGCAGTTCTTC
TRBJ2-7 | TRBV7-2 | NA | NA | 14 | CASSLGEPPYEQYF | TGTGCCAGCAGCTTAGGCGAGCCCCCCTACGAGCAGTACTTC
TRBJ2-5 | TRBV9 | NA | TRBD1 | 16 | CASSVENRGGWETQYF | TGTGCCAGCAGCGTAGAAAACAGGGGTGGTTGGGAGACCCAGTACTTC